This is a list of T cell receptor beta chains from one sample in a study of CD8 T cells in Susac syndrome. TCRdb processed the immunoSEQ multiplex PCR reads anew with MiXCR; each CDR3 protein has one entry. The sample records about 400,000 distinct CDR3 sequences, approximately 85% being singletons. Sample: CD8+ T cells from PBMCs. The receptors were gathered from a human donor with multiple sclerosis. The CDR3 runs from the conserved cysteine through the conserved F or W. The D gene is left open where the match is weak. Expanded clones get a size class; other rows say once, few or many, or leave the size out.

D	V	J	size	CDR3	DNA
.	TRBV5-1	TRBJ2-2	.	CASSLVAERPGELFF	TGCGCCAGCAGCTTGGTTGCGGAGCGGCCCGGGGAGCTGTTTTTT
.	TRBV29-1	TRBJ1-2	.	CSVEEQGGYGYTF	TGCAGCGTTGAAGAGCAGGGCGGCTATGGCTACACCTTC
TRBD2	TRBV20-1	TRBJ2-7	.	CSARPLTAGAYEQYF	TGCAGTGCTAGGCCCTTAACAGCGGGGGCCTACGAGCAGTACTTC
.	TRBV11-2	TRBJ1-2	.	CASSLDPEGGYGYTF	TGTGCCAGCAGCTTAGATCCCGAGGGTGGCTATGGCTACACCTTC
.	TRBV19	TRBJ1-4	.	CASSRRQATNEKLFF	TGTGCCAGTAGTAGAAGACAGGCAACTAATGAAAAACTGTTTTTT
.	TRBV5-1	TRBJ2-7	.	CASSYWLGFSYEQYF	TGCGCCAGCAGCTATTGGTTGGGGTTTTCCTACGAGCAGTACTTC
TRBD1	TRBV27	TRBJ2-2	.	CASSTGQAANTGELFF	TGTGCCAGCAGTACGGGACAGGCCGCGAACACCGGGGAGCTGTTTTTT
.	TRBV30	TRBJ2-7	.	CAWTGGHEQYF	TGTGCCTGGACTGGGGGTCACGAGCAGTACTTC
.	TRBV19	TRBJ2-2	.	CASSPIREKNTGELFF	TGTGCCAGTAGTCCGATCCGGGAGAAAAACACCGGGGAGCTGTTTTTT
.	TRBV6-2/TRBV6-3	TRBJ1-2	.	CASTVPSNYGYTF	TGTGCCAGCACCGTACCCTCTAACTATGGCTACACCTTC
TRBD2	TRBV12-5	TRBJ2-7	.	CASGLDSGSSYEQYF	TGTGCTAGTGGTTTGGACAGCGGGAGCTCCTACGAGCAGTACTTC
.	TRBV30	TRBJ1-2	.	CAWDGDTEDWTNYGYTF	TGTGCCTGGGACGGGGACACCGAAGATTGGACTAACTATGGCTACACCTTC
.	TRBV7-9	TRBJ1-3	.	CASSLWRKLPIYF	TGTGCCAGCAGCTTATGGAGGAAACTTCCCATATATTTT
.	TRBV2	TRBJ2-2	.	CATDGTGELFF	TGTGCCACCGACGGAACCGGGGAGCTGTTTTTT
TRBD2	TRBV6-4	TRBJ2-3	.	CASSRLAGGPDTQYF	TGTGCCAGCAGTAGACTAGCGGGAGGACCAGATACGCAGTATTTT
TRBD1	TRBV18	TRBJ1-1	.	CASSPYHLGTDTYTEAFF	TGTGCCAGCTCACCGTACCACCTCGGGACAGATACGTATACTGAAGCTTTCTTT
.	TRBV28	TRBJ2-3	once	CAARGAEDRHTDTQYF	TGTGCCGCCCGGGGGGCGGAGGACAGACACACAGATACGCAGTATTTT
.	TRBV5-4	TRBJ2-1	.	CASSLGWEDSYNEQFF	TGTGCCAGCAGCTTGGGCTGGGAGGACTCCTACAATGAGCAGTTCTTC
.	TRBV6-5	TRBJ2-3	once	CASSYGTPEHTDTQYF	TGTGCCAGCAGTTACGGGACTCCCGAGCACACAGATACGCAGTATTTT
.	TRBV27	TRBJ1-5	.	CASRLLDGQNQPQHF	TGTGCCAGCCGCCTCTTGGACGGTCAAAATCAGCCCCAGCATTTT
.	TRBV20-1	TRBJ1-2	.	CSARAISGAWDYTF	TGCAGTGCTAGAGCCATTTCTGGGGCGTGGGACTACACCTTC
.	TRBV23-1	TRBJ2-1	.	CASSRPGRRSYNEQFF	TGCGCCAGCAGTCGCCCGGGACGGCGGTCCTACAATGAGCAGTTCTTC
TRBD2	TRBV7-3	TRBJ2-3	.	CASSLFSASGSTDTQYF	TGTGCCAGCAGCTTATTTTCGGCTAGCGGATCCACAGATACGCAGTATTTT
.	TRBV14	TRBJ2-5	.	CASSQDRGSQETQYF	TGTGCCAGCAGCCAAGATAGAGGGAGCCAAGAGACCCAGTACTTC
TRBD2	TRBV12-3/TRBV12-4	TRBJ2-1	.	CASSPPGGSLYNEQFF	TGTGCCAGCAGTCCACCGGGCGGGAGTTTGTACAATGAGCAGTTCTTC
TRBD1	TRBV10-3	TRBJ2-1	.	CAIRAGGEYNEQFF	TGTGCCATCAGGGCAGGGGGAGAGTACAATGAGCAGTTCTTC
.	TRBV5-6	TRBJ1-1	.	CASSQAEGSEAFF	TGTGCCAGCAGCCAGGCAGAGGGATCTGAAGCTTTCTTT
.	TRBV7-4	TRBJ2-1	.	CASRPQLATDEQFF	TGTGCCAGCAGGCCTCAACTAGCTACCGATGAGCAGTTCTTC
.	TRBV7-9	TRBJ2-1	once	CASSSPTSREYNEQFF	TGTGCCAGCAGCAGTCCAACTAGCCGGGAATACAATGAGCAGTTCTTC
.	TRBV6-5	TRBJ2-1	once	CASSPPGVSYNEQFF	TGTGCCAGCTCCCCTCCGGGAGTCTCCTACAATGAGCAGTTCTTC
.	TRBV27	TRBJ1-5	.	CASSRSGGNQPQHF	TGTGCCAGCAGTCGGAGCGGGGGGAATCAGCCCCAGCATTTT
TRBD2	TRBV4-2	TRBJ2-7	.	CASSRLRSSGSNYEQYF	TGTGCCAGCAGCCGCCTCCGGAGTAGCGGGAGCAACTACGAGCAGTACTTC
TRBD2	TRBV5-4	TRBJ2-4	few	CASSSSRSLAGGTKNIQYF	TGTGCCAGCAGCTCCTCGCGTTCACTAGCGGGAGGGACCAAAAACATTCAGTACTTC
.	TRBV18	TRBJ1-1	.	CASSPNQGSFGNTEAFF	TGTGCCAGCTCACCGAACCAGGGGTCGTTCGGGAACACTGAAGCTTTCTTT
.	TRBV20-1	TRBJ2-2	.	CSAREAEPNTGELFF	TGCAGTGCTAGGGAAGCGGAGCCGAACACCGGGGAGCTGTTTTTT
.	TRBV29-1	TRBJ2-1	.	CSVVMLNEQFF	TGCAGCGTTGTAATGCTCAATGAGCAGTTCTTC
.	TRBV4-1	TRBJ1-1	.	CASSLTRDGRQAFF	TGCGCCAGCAGCCTCACCCGGGACGGAAGACAAGCTTTCTTT
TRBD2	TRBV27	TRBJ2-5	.	CASTHRGGLGETQYF	TGTGCCAGCACCCACCGGGGGGGCCTGGGAGAGACCCAGTACTTC
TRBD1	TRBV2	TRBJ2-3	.	CASSPTGSAEDTQYF	TGTGCCAGCAGTCCGACAGGGAGTGCTGAAGATACGCAGTATTTT
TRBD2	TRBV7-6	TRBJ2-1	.	CASSLARIAGGRNEQFF	TGTGCCAGCAGCTTAGCACGAATAGCGGGGGGGCGCAATGAGCAGTTCTTC
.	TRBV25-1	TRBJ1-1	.	CASRWGGGTEAFF	TGTGCCAGCAGGTGGGGGGGAGGGACTGAAGCTTTCTTT
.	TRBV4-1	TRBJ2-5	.	CASSQEQGGDETQYF	TGCGCCAGCAGCCAAGAGCAGGGGGGGGATGAGACCCAGTACTTC
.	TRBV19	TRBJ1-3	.	CASRTSAGVAGNTIYF	TGTGCCAGTAGAACCTCAGCGGGGGTTGCTGGAAACACCATATATTTT
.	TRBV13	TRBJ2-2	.	CASSFKGSGELFF	TGTGCCAGCAGCTTCAAGGGAAGCGGGGAGCTGTTTTTT
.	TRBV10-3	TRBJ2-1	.	CAIQGANSKYNEQFF	TGTGCCATTCAAGGGGCAAACTCCAAATACAATGAGCAGTTCTTC
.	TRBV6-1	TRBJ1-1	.	CASSEPSENTEAFF	TGTGCCAGCAGTGAACCTTCCGAGAACACTGAAGCTTTCTTT